This paragraph reports one T cell receptor beta chain. Its antigen remains unknown. The source of the sample is a study of cytomegalovirus exposure and HLA in healthy donors. Study details: Tens of millions of unique TCRs from HLA-typed donors were held in an early release of data. Study observations and caveats: Several of the most significant clusters appeared linked to common viral pathogens, based on a later analysis. Diagnosis of cytomegalovirus status made by the classifier reportedly showed high specificity and sensitivity. Some TCR beta chains (roughly 160 of them) were listed as cytomegalovirus-associated.

Looked up from germline, CDR1 is SNHLY and CDR2 is FYNNEI. Deletions cut 5 bases from V and 0 bases from J, with 11 bases between. The CDR3 loop spans 15 amino acids. The PCR employed 60 Vbeta primers together with 13 Jbeta primers. TCRdb's copy holds only in-frame clones and misses some; the assay was immunoSEQ multiplex PCR. This table holds roughly 100,000 clones, roughly 80% found once. Sequenced: PBMCs. The clonotype was recovered from a man between 35 and 55 years old in good health and CMV-seronegative. This rearrangement joins TRBV2 to TRBJ1-5; TRBD1 might be the D (5 bases). CDR3 coding DNA: TGTGCCAGCAGTAGAAGGGGTAATAGCAATCAGCCCCAGCATTTT. This encodes CASSRRGNSNQPQHF.